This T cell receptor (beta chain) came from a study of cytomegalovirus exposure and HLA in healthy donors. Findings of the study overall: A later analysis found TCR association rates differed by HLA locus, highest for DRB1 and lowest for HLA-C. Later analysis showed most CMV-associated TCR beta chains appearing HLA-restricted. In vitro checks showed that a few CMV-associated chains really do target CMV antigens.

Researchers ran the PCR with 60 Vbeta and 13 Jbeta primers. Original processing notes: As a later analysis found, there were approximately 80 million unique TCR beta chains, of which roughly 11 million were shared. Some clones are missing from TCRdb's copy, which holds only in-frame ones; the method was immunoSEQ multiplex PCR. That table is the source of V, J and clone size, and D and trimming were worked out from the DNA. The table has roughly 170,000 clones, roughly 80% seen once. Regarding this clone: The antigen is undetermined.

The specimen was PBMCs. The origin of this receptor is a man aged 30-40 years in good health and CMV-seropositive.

The CDR3 DNA follows: TGTGCCAGCAGTTCGTCGACTACCCCCTACGAGCAGTACTTC. This sequence encodes CASSSSTTPYEQYF. The V gene is TRBV28, the J gene TRBJ2-7, with D possibly being TRBD2 (5 bases). The germline V gene encodes CDR1 MDHEN and CDR2 SYDVKM. The germline V and J ends were trimmed by 4 bases and 2 bases, with 12 bases remaining between them. The CDR3 extends over 14 amino acids.